Described below is a single TCR beta chain sequence and its context. With 6 bases clipped from V and 0 bases from J, the junction kept 4 bases outside the gene matches. The CDR3 extends over 14 amino acids. Germline V gives CDR1 KGHSH, CDR2 LQKENI. These data come from a study of blood T cell repertoires in COVID-19. Study overall: Material from acute and convalescent COVID-19 was sourced from the United States, Italy and Spain. PBMCs, B-cell-depleted T cells, or T cells were the source of the cDNA or gDNA that made up the material.

In the authors' methods: How many nucleated cells were present was estimated from reference gene primer amplification. The assay was immunoSEQ multiplex PCR, and TCRdb's table has in-frame clones only and misses some. The DNA gave D and trimming, while V, J and clone size come from that table. The sample carries around 100,000 clones, around 84% recorded once. The specimen was peripheral blood. This rearrangement joins TRBV18 to TRBJ2-5; 7 bases line up with TRBD1. The sequence derives from a man aged 45-60 years with active or convalescent COVID-19. The CDR3 loop reads CASSPTGDQETQYF. The CDR3 DNA follows: TGTGCCAGCTCCCCTACAGGGGACCAAGAGACCCAGTACTTC.